The text below deals with one T cell receptor (beta chain). What it binds is unknown. The sample is drawn from a study of CD8+ T cells in alopecia areata. Reverse transcription of extracted RNA yielded cDNA, which provided the sequencing template. Measured with immunoSEQ multiplex PCR; TCRdb has only the in-frame clones, and not every one. The sample includes some 150,000 clones, approximately 65% of them seen just once. Study-level results: Sequence data from scalp samples additionally include resident alphabeta T cells of normal skin.

This clonotype was sampled from a human donor with alopecia areata. Sequenced material: CD8+ T cells sorted from blood, taken at week 0.

The CDR3 nucleotides are TGTGCCAGCAGTTCTGGTGTCAGCACCATCGGGGAGCTGTTTTTT. Protein: CASSSGVSTIGELFF. This chain connects TRBV6-1 to TRBJ2-2; D gene unclear. CDR1 is MNHNS and CDR2 is SASEGT in the germline V gene. CDR3 length: 15 residues. Trimming took off 5 bases at V and 7 bases at J, with 17 bases between the two ends.